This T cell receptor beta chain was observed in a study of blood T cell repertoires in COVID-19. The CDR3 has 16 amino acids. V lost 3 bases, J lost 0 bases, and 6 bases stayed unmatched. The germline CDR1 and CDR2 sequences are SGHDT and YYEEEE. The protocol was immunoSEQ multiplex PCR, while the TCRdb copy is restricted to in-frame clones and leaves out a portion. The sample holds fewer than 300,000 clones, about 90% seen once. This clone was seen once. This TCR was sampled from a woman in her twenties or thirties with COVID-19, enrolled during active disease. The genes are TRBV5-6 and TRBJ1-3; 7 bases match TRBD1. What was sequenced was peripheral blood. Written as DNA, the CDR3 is TGTGCCAGCAGCTGGACAGGCTTGAACTCTGGAAACACCATATATTTT. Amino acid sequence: CASSWTGLNSGNTIYF.